This passage covers 3 T cell receptor beta chains from one sample sequenced in a study of control samples from healthy donors and cancer patients (dated by TCRdb to between 2020 and 2021). Libraries were built with the immunoSEQ multiplex PCR assay. TCRdb holds this immuneACCESS table with in-frame rearrangements only. Some clones are missing; in checked studies, unresolved V genes explain under half, and the rest has no known cause. This sample comprises around 20,000 clones, around 84% of them detected only once. The biggest ten clones account for 25% to 30% of the sample. Source material: PBMCs. The source is an elderly man with head and neck cancer.

The J gene is TRBJ1-3, the V gene TRBV24-1; D call uncertain. Germline V gives CDR1 KGHDR, CDR2 SFDVKD. The CDR3 runs to 14 residues. V was cut by 4 bases and J by 2 bases, with 8 bases left in between. The CDR3, as DNA: TGTGCCACCAGTGACGCTGGGCCTGGAAACACCATATATTTT. This translates into CATSDAGPGNTIYF.

The chain is built from TRBV10-1 and TRBJ2-5; the match to TRBD2 covers 9 bases. CDR3 length equals 16 residues. Losses at the gene ends were 2 bases for V and 2 bases for J; bases not matched to a gene: 6. Germline loops: CDR1 WNHNN, CDR2 SYGVQD (reference sequence). The CDR3 coding sequence is TGCGCCAGCAGTGAGGGCGGGGGGGCCTCACAAGAGACCCAGTACTTC. It is translated as CASSEGGGASQETQYF.

CDR3: CASSFSAGQGAGEQYF. CDR3 coding DNA: TGTGCCAGCAGTTTTTCCGCGGGACAGGGGGCGGGGGAGCAGTACTTC. The chain uses TRBV27 and TRBJ2-7; 12 bases fit TRBD1. The CDR3 has 16 amino acids. Trimming cost V 3 bases and J 7 bases; bases outside gene matches: 10. Per the germline V gene, CDR1 is MNHEY and CDR2 is SMNVEV (reference sequence).